This T cell receptor (beta chain) appears in the sequencing data of a study of PD-L1 blockade in urothelial cancer. Points from the study as a whole: At 3 weeks on treatment, tumor-associated clones expanded more with durable benefit.

Here immunoSEQ multiplex PCR was the method, and the copy in TCRdb shows in-frame clones only, minus some. Among 2,500 to 3,000 clones listed, roughly 33% were seen once. Turning to this clone: Its antigen is still unknown.

CDR1 LNHDA and CDR2 SQIVND come from the germline V gene (reference sequence). The CDR3 runs to 11 residues. V was cut by 4 bases and J by 5 bases, with 5 bases left in between. The input for sequencing was tumor tissue, taken before atezolizumab (anti-PD-L1) treatment. The receptor comes from a man in his sixties or seventies with urothelial cancer. This chain connects TRBV19 to TRBJ1-1; D unclear. For the CDR3, the DNA is TGTGCCAGTAGTAAGCGTACTGAAGCTTTCTTT. Amino acids: CASSKRTEAFF. Full variable domain (missing parts from reference TRBV19 and TRBJ1-1): DGGITQSPKYLFRKEGQNVTLSCEQNLNHDAMYWYRQDPGQGLRLIYYSQIVNDFQKGDIAEGYSVSREKKESFPLTVTSAQKNPTAFYLCASSKRTEAFFGQGTRLTVV.